The 18 T cell receptor beta chains below come from one sample, sequenced in a study of blood T cell repertoires in COVID-19. The repertoire was sequenced with immunoSEQ multiplex PCR; TCRdb's copy has only in-frame clones and lacks some. Altogether roughly 250,000 clones are present, approximately 80% being singletons, with the ten largest covering less than 8%. The sequenced sample was peripheral blood. These TCRs come from a woman aged 45 to 65 with acute or convalescent COVID-19.

This chain links TRBV5-4 with TRBJ2-2; 7 nucleotides agree with TRBD2. The CDR3 covers 16 residues. The V gene's germline CDR1 is SGHNT and CDR2 YYREEE (reference sequence). V trimming: 0 bases; J trimming: 6 bases; junction bases outside the gene matches: 8. CDR3 residues: CASSLAYGAGAGELFF. For the CDR3, the DNA is TGTGCCAGCAGCTTGGCCTACGGGGCGGGAGCCGGGGAGCTGTTTTTT.

The V and J genes are TRBV6-5 and TRBJ2-7; D gene unclear. There are 12 residues in the CDR3. Per the germline V gene, CDR1 is MNHEY and CDR2 is SVGAGI. V dropped 6 bases and J dropped 6 bases, with 12 bases sitting between them. The CDR3 region is CASRPHSREQYF. The DNA of the CDR3 is TGTGCCAGCAGACCCCACAGTCGCGAGCAGTACTTC.

This clone was picked up one time. CDR3: CASSVTGGSTSYEQYF. CDR3 bases: TGTGCCAGCAGTGTCACAGGGGGCTCCACATCCTACGAGCAGTACTTC. V usage is TRBV9 and J usage is TRBJ2-7, with TRBD1 matching over 9 bases. The germline V gene has CDR1 SGDLS and CDR2 YYNGEE. V lost 5 bases to trimming and J lost 1 base; unmatched junction nucleotides: 10. This CDR3 is 16 amino acids long. Variable domain in full (rest from reference TRBV9 and TRBJ2-7): DSGVTQTPKHLITATGQRVTLRCSPRSGDLSVYWYQQSLDQGLQFLIQYYNGEERAKGNILERFSAQQFPDLHSELNLSSLELGDSALYFCASSVTGGSTSYEQYFGPGTRLTVT.

The V and J genes are TRBV19 and TRBJ2-1; 7 positions match TRBD2. This CDR3 has 14 residues. The V gene's germline CDR1 is LNHDA and CDR2 SQIVND (reference sequence). The V segment lost 0 bases and the J segment 5 bases; nucleotides outside the gene matches: 1. In DNA form, the CDR3 reads TGTGCCAGTAGTATAGATCGGGAGGACAATGAGCAGTTCTTC. It encodes CASSIDREDNEQFF.

V gene TRBV18 combines with J gene TRBJ2-1; 8 bases are shared with TRBD2. The CDR3 contains 16 residues. J gave up 3 bases and V 0 bases, and 4 bases lay outside the gene matches. The germline CDR1 and CDR2 sequences are KGHSH and LQKENI. The CDR3 DNA follows: TGTGCCAGCTCACCACCCGCGGGAGGTATCTACAATGAGCAGTTCTTC. Translation gives CASSPPAGGIYNEQFF.

The rearrangement uses TRBV7-2 and TRBJ2-5, with 13 bases lining up with TRBD2. V was clipped by 8 bases and J by 2 bases; unmatched bases: 5. The CDR3 totals 15 residues. The germline V gene has CDR1 SGHTA and CDR2 FQGNSA. CDR3 sequence reads: CASFPGLAGQETQYF. DNA for the CDR3: TGTGCCAGCTTCCCGGGACTAGCGGGGCAAGAGACCCAGTACTTC. The variable domain in full, completed from reference TRBV7-2 and TRBJ2-5, reads GAGVSQSPSNKVTEKGKDVELRCDPISGHTALYWYRQSLGQGLEFLIYFQGNSAPDKSGLPSDRFSAERTGGSVSTLTIQRTQQEDSAVYLCASFPGLAGQETQYFGPGTRLLVL.

The rearrangement links TRBV7-8 to TRBJ2-5; 9 nucleotides line up with TRBD2. From germline, CDR1 is SGHVS and CDR2 FQNEAQ. The CDR3 is 15 residues long. V dropped 4 bases and J dropped 5; count of bases not matched to a gene: 8. CDR3 in DNA: TGTGCCAGCAGCTCATTTGCGGGGGGGCCCGAGACCCAGTACTTC. Translating gives CASSSFAGGPETQYF.

The CDR3 DNA is TGTGCCAGCAGTGAGCTTACTAGCGGAGTACGACCCTACGAGCAGTACTTC. Residues: CASSELTSGVRPYEQYF. The V and J genes are TRBV6-1 and TRBJ2-7, with 8 bases matching TRBD2. The germline V gene encodes CDR1 MNHNS and CDR2 SASEGT. The CDR3 is 17 residues long. The J segment lost 2 bases and the V segment lost 3 bases, leaving 12 bases of the junction unmatched.

The chain employs TRBV6-6 and TRBJ1-5; D possibly corresponds to TRBD1 (5 bases). The CDR3 is 13 amino acids. Germline assignment: CDR1 MNHNY and CDR2 SVGAGI (reference sequence). The V end was cut by 5 bases, the J end by 9 bases, with 14 bases between. The CDR3 nucleotides are TGTGCCAGCAGTAGGGGCCAGGGTCCGCCCCAGCATTTT. Translation: CASSRGQGPPQHF.

This clone was counted only a few times. The chain combines TRBV19 with TRBJ2-7; the match to TRBD1 covers 8 bases. CDR1 LNHDA and CDR2 SQIVND come from the germline V gene (reference sequence). The CDR3 is 13 amino acids. The J segment lost 6 bases and the V segment lost 6 bases, leaving 7 bases of the junction unmatched. CDR3 amino acids: CASRGQGAVEQYF. The CDR3 DNA is TGTGCCAGTAGAGGCCAGGGGGCGGTCGAGCAGTACTTC.

The chain joins TRBV18 to TRBJ2-3, with 7 nucleotides matching TRBD2. Unmatched junction bases numbered 7, after V lost 5 bases and J lost 2 bases. CDR1 KGHSH and CDR2 LQKENI come from the germline V gene. The CDR3 has 15 amino acids. The CDR3 nucleotides read TGTGCCAGCTCATCTTTAGCGGGCTACACAGATACGCAGTATTTT. This translates into CASSSLAGYTDTQYF.

The chain is built from TRBV9 and TRBJ1-5; no clear D gene. The CDR3 contains 13 residues. Trimming shortened V by 3 bases and J by 7 bases, and 11 bases separated the two germline ends. The V gene's germline CDR1 is SGDLS and CDR2 YYNGEE. The CDR3 is CASSDRAGQPQHF. As DNA, the CDR3 is TGTGCCAGCAGCGATAGGGCGGGGCAGCCCCAGCATTTT.

This rearrangement joins TRBV6-2 or TRBV6-3 to TRBJ1-2; D is uncertain. Germline lookup yields CDR1 MNHEY and CDR2 SVGEGT. V shed 2 bases and J shed 7 bases, with 14 bases lying between them. CDR3 length: 14 amino acids. The CDR3 loop reads CASSYRTQAGGYTF. CDR3 nucleotide sequence: TGTGCCAGCAGTTACAGGACCCAAGCGGGTGGCTACACCTTC.

The chain carries TRBV5-1 and TRBJ2-3; D unresolved. The germline CDR1 and CDR2 sequences are SGHRS and YFSETQ. The CDR3 is made up of 14 amino acids. V was trimmed by 2 bases and J by 3 bases, leaving 10 bases between them. The CDR3 loop is CASSFQVSTDTQYF. CDR3 DNA sequence: TGCGCCAGCAGCTTTCAGGTTTCGACAGATACGCAGTATTTT.

V gene TRBV9 combines with J gene TRBJ2-3; TRBD2 might be the D (6 bases). This CDR3 has 15 residues. V shed 0 bases and J shed 2 bases, with 10 bases lying between them. Germline V gene data show CDR1 as SGDLS and CDR2 as YYNGEE. CDR3 DNA: TGTGCCAGCAGCGTAGTCGGCGGGGCCACAGATACGCAGTATTTT. Encoded protein: CASSVVGGATDTQYF. The full variable domain, rest sourced from reference TRBV9 and TRBJ2-3, is DSGVTQTPKHLITATGQRVTLRCSPRSGDLSVYWYQQSLDQGLQFLIQYYNGEERAKGNILERFSAQQFPDLHSELNLSSLELGDSALYFCASSVVGGATDTQYFGPGTRLTVL.

The chain recombines TRBV2 with TRBJ2-1, with D perhaps matching TRBD2 (6 bases). The V gene's germline CDR1 is SNHLY and CDR2 FYNNEI. The CDR3 spans 14 residues. V gave up 3 bases and J gave up 5 bases, with 11 bases separating them. CDR3: CASSEERLDNEQFF. In nucleotides, the CDR3 is TGTGCCAGCAGTGAGGAGAGACTAGACAATGAGCAGTTCTTC.

The chain has TRBV7-8 and TRBJ1-6; 8 nucleotides line up with TRBD1. In germline, CDR1 is SGHVS, CDR2 FQNEAQ. The CDR3 covers 15 residues. Trimming cost V 5 bases and J 3 bases; bases outside gene matches: 3. The CDR3, as DNA: TGTGCCAGCAGCACGGACAGGGTCTATAATTCACCCCTCCACTTT. Protein sequence: CASSTDRVYNSPLHF. Together with reference TRBV7-8 and TRBJ1-6, the CDR3 gives the full variable domain: GAGVSQSPRYKVAKRGQDVALRCDPISGHVSLFWYQQALGQGPEFLTYFQNEAQLDKSGLPSDRFFAERPEGSVSTLKIQRTQQEDSAVYLCASSTDRVYNSPLHFGNGTRLTVT.

In regard to this clone: The identical CDR3 is also encoded by other nucleotide sequences in the sample. The chain combines TRBV7-2 with TRBJ1-5, with D perhaps matching TRBD1 (6 bases). Trimming stripped 5 bases from V and 3 bases from J, with 8 bases between. Looked up from germline, CDR1 is SGHTA and CDR2 is FQGNSA. The CDR3 contains 13 residues. The chain's CDR3 is CASSPGVNQPQHF. The CDR3 coding sequence is TGTGCCAGCAGCCCAGGGGTCAATCAGCCCCAGCATTTT.